The present TCR beta chain was sequenced within a study of human T cells and chemical hapten exposure. To note about this clonotype: Its antigen is still unknown.

Within the library, unique molecular identifiers were attached to each individual cDNA molecule. Study processing details: Samples contained a median of around 89,000 TCRs, with a range of roughly 23,224 to 700,000. TCRdb reprocessed the RACE reads via MiXCR and lists one record per CDR3 protein. TCRdb's processing, not the authors' own work, is the source of the V and J calls. Altogether around 250,000 distinct CDR3 sequences are present, about 8.1% being singletons, with the ten largest covering under 2.5%. The V gene lost 6 bases and the J gene lost 8 bases, with 26 bases spanning the gap. In germline, CDR1 is MNHEY, CDR2 SVGEGT. The CDR3 is 17 residues long. Time point here: pre-sensitization, week 0. Indicated treatment: therapeutic diphenylcyclopropenone sensitization with weekly scalp DPC. The study, taken as a whole, reports: Expanded TCRs clustered into significantly more large CDR3 similarity groups than controls, the analysis revealed. PT1 expanded TCR counts and patch test score were linked, and their correlation was positive.

The chain carries TRBV6-2 or TRBV6-3 and TRBJ2-1, with a weak D call TRBD2 (6 bases). The TCR originated in a woman in her 40s with alopecia areata. Some clones in this sample may be carry-over from other donors' samples. The input for sequencing was whole blood, taken in connection with sensitization to the hapten diphenylcyclopropenone (DPC). The CDR3 loop is CASRAPLAGKLVDEQFF. In DNA form, the CDR3 reads TGTGCCAGCAGGGCACCCTTGGCGGGGAAACTGGTAGATGAGCAGTTCTTC.